These 20 T cell receptor beta chains were all obtained from the same sample, sequenced in a study of vaccination and CD4 T cells after COVID-19. No cognate antigen is known for these TCRs. As to treatment: approximately nine-day PBMC culture with coronavirus spike peptide pools or control peptides (ViraFEST assay). Sequenced with the Oncomine TCR Beta short-read assay was DNA taken from cultured CD4+ T cells. TCRdb reprocessed the PCR reads with MiXCR, giving one entry per CDR3 protein. The table includes 15,000 or so distinct CDR3 sequences, less than 60% detected once. The sample here was CD4+ T cells from blood, cultured in vitro, taken before SARS-CoV-2 vaccination. These receptors came from a human donor who had recovered from COVID-19.

This chain joins TRBV30 and TRBJ1-2; D is undetermined. Per germline, CDR1 GTSNPN and CDR2 SVGIG (reference sequence). This CDR3 is 12 amino acids long. Between the trimmed V and J ends, which lost 1 base and 8 bases, there was a span of 11 bases. For the CDR3, the DNA is TGTGCCTGGAGTGGGTGGGATTGGGGCTACACCTTC. Translated, it gives CAWSGWDWGYTF. The full variable domain, with the rest looked up from reference TRBV30 and TRBJ1-2, is SQTIHQWPATLVQPVGSPLSLECTVEGTSNPNLYWYRQAAGRGLQLLFYSVGIGQISSEVPQNLSASRPQDRQFILSSKKLLLSDSGFYLCAWSGWDWGYTFGSGTRLTVV.

The V call is TRBV6-1, the J call TRBJ1-1; TRBD1 is a possible D gene (5 bases). The CDR3 is made up of 15 amino acids. The ends were cut back, 6 bases at V and 5 bases at J, with 19 bases in the middle. In germline, CDR1 is MNHNS, CDR2 SASEGT. The CDR3 DNA reads as TGTGCCAGCAGACACACTTGGGGGGTGAGGACTGAAGCTTTCTTT. It codes for CASRHTWGVRTEAFF.

This clonotype was seen more than once but under ten times. The CDR3 DNA reads TGTGCCAGTATGGGGACTAGCGGATTAATCTCCTACAATGAGCAGTTCTTC. Translation gives CASMGTSGLISYNEQFF. This chain connects TRBV19 to TRBJ2-1, with TRBD2 matching 11 bases. CDR1 LNHDA and CDR2 SQIVND come from the germline V gene (reference sequence). Trimming removed 7 bases from V and 0 bases from J; junction bases left unmatched: 8. The CDR3 length is 17 residues.

This clonotype has a single count. This rearrangement joins TRBV10-3 to TRBJ2-2, with 8 nucleotides matching TRBD2. Germline V gives CDR1 ENHRY, CDR2 SYGVKD. V was pared by 7 bases and J by 2 bases, with 6 bases of the junction left unmatched. The CDR3 length is 15 residues. CDR3 coding DNA: TGTGCCATCAACGGGAGGGAAGCCAACACCGGGGAGCTGTTTTTT. Translating gives CAINGREANTGELFF.

This sequence joins TRBV10-1 and TRBJ2-7; 10 bases align to TRBD1. The V and J ends lost 2 bases and 5 bases, in that order; junction bases with no gene match: 9. Germline-derived CDR1 and CDR2 are WNHNN and SYGVQD (reference sequence). The CDR3 extends over 16 amino acids. CDR3 bases: TGCGCCAGCAGTGAGGGGACAGGGGTACGGTTGCACGAGCAGTACTTC. Encoded protein: CASSEGTGVRLHEQYF.

V gene TRBV7-9 combines with J gene TRBJ1-2; 10 nucleotides line up with TRBD1. The CDR3 runs 14 residues. The germline gives CDR1 SEHNR, CDR2 FQNEAQ (reference sequence). Trimming cost V 8 bases and J 5 bases; bases outside gene matches: 8. The DNA of the CDR3 is TGTGCCAGCCCTGCGGGGACAGGGGAATATGGCTACACCTTC. Protein sequence: CASPAGTGEYGYTF.

This chain links TRBV6-5 with TRBJ1-6; D is perhaps TRBD1 (6 bases). Trimming left V 0 bases short and J 11 bases short, with 14 bases between. The length of the CDR3 is 15 residues. Germline V CDR1 and CDR2: MNHEY, SVGAGI. The CDR3 DNA reads TGTGCCAGCAGTTACTCAGGGGGAGTCAGTCCACCCCTCCACTTT. It is translated as CASSYSGGVSPPLHF.

This clonotype was picked up a small number of times. This sequence joins TRBV6-2 or TRBV6-3 and TRBJ1-3, with 9 bases identical to TRBD1. CDR1 and CDR2 from the germline V gene are MNHEY and SVGEGT. This CDR3 is built from 14 residues. V lost 6 bases and J lost 4; bases outside the gene matches: 4. The chain's CDR3 is CASSGQGKGNTIYF. CDR3 DNA sequence: TGTGCCAGCAGCGGACAGGGGAAAGGAAACACCATATATTTT.

This chain uses TRBV7-6 with TRBJ1-3; D gene uncertain. V was pared by 0 bases and J by 5 bases, with 5 bases between. CDR1 SGHVS and CDR2 FNYEAQ come from the germline V gene. The CDR3 consists of 13 residues. In nucleotides, the CDR3 is TGTGCCAGCAGCTTAGCACAGCGAAACACCATATATTTT. Translation: CASSLAQRNTIYF.

The chain employs TRBV2 and TRBJ1-1; D might be TRBD1 (5 bases). Germline CDR1 is SNHLY and CDR2 is FYNNEI. The V end lost 8 bases, the J end lost 0 bases, and 16 bases lay between the germline ends. The CDR3 is 15 residues long. In DNA, the CDR3 is TGTGCCAGCGACCCTTCGTGGGGGTTGAACACTGAAGCTTTCTTT. It is translated as CASDPSWGLNTEAFF.

V usage is TRBV24-1 and J usage is TRBJ1-5, with D unresolved. From germline, CDR1 is KGHDR and CDR2 SFDVKD. The ends were cut back, 3 bases at V and 12 bases at J, with 17 bases in the middle. The CDR3 extends over 14 amino acids. In DNA form, the CDR3 reads TGTGCCACCAGTGATCCAAACCCCCCATTTCTCCAGCATTTT. Encoded protein: CATSDPNPPFLQHF.

The chain carries TRBV6-2 or TRBV6-3 and TRBJ2-1, with D unclear. Germline CDR1 and CDR2: MNHEY and SVGEGT. V lost 7 bases, J lost 4 bases, and 5 bases lay in between. This CDR3 region has 11 residues. The CDR3 DNA follows: TGTGCCAGCACCAAATACAATGAGCAGTTCTTC. It codes for CASTKYNEQFF.

The rearrangement joins TRBV29-1 to TRBJ2-5; 10 bases line up with TRBD1. V lost 4 bases, J lost 2 bases, and 1 base stayed unmatched. The CDR3 runs 13 residues. Germline V gene sequence: CDR1 SQVTM, CDR2 ANQGSEA. The chain's CDR3 is CSVAGQGQETQYF. In DNA form, the CDR3 reads TGCAGCGTTGCGGGACAGGGGCAAGAGACCCAGTACTTC.

The chain combines TRBV11-2 with TRBJ2-7; 9 bases map to TRBD2. Trimming cost V 5 bases and J 0 bases; bases outside gene matches: 8. This CDR3 comprises 16 residues. From germline, CDR1 is SGHAT and CDR2 FQNNGV. For the CDR3, the DNA is TGTGCCAGCAGCCGTAGCGGGAGAGCTGTCTCCTACGAGCAGTACTTC. Its translation: CASSRSGRAVSYEQYF.

This clonotype was detected a few times. The CDR3 DNA reads as TGTGCCACCAGCAGAGACAGGGCGAACACTGAAGCTTTCTTT. Its translation is CATSRDRANTEAFF. J is TRBJ1-1 and V is TRBV15; TRBD1 might be the D (5 bases). Germline assignment: CDR1 LNHNV and CDR2 YYDKDF (reference sequence). The CDR3 is made up of 14 amino acids. V was trimmed by 0 bases and J by 1 base, leaving 6 bases between them.

Concerning this clonotype itself: A junction end diverges from the germline sequence, so it may reflect a read error. The V gene is TRBV28, the J gene TRBJ1-3; D perhaps matches TRBD1 (6 bases). Per the germline V gene, CDR1 is MDHEN and CDR2 is SYDVKM. This CDR3 is 15 amino acids long. The CDR3 DNA reads as TGTGCCAGCAGAAGGACAGCAAACTCTGGAAACGCCATATATTTT. It codes for CASRRTANSGNAIYF.

The V call is TRBV10-3, the J call TRBJ2-7, with 9 bases aligning to TRBD1. Germline V gives CDR1 ENHRY, CDR2 SYGVKD. The CDR3 sequence is 13 residues long. J was trimmed by 6 bases and V by 10 bases; bases with no gene match: 10. CDR3 bases: TGTGCCAGGAGCCGGGACAGGGAAAGCGAGCAGTACTTC. Residues: CARSRDRESEQYF.

The CDR3 loop reads CASSLRPGSSGANVLTF. The CDR3 nucleotides read TGTGCCAGCAGCTTACGACCCGGGAGCTCTGGGGCCAACGTCCTGACTTTC. The V gene is TRBV7-2, the J gene TRBJ2-6; D possibly corresponds to TRBD2 (6 bases). The CDR3 has 17 amino acids. The germline CDR1 and CDR2 sequences are SGHTA and FQGNSA. Trimming removed 2 bases from V and 0 bases from J, with 11 bases in between.

This sequence joins TRBV7-8 and TRBJ2-2; the D is unclear. Germline values: CDR1 SGHVS, CDR2 FQNEAQ. The CDR3 contains 16 residues. Trimming took off 1 base at V and 5 bases at J, with 14 bases between the two ends. This CDR3 reads CASSLVRPGWTGELFF. The CDR3 DNA is TGTGCCAGCAGCTTAGTCAGGCCAGGATGGACCGGGGAGCTGTTTTTT.

V is TRBV7-2 and J is TRBJ1-1; 9 bases fit TRBD1. The CDR3 is 14 residues long. V trimming: 3 bases; J trimming: 4 bases; junction bases outside the gene matches: 3. CDR1 and CDR2 from the germline V gene are SGHTA and FQGNSA. The CDR3: CASSLTGGVTEAFF. The CDR3 bases are TGTGCCAGCAGCTTGACAGGGGGTGTCACTGAAGCTTTCTTT.